This TCR beta chain was observed in a study of CD8+ T cells in alopecia areata (dated by TCRdb to the late 2010s). Describing the broader study: Treated patients were enrolled in an open-label pilot trial of oral tofacitinib, 5 to 10 mg twice daily, for moderate-to-severe alopecia areata. TCRbeta CDR3 regions were amplified by immunoSEQ multiplex PCR using 35 Vbeta forward and 13 Jbeta reverse primers. Scalp clonality was compared among normal scalp (n=4), patchy alopecia areata scalp (n=8), and alopecia totalis/universalis scalp (n=8). To study T cell clonal expansion in alopecia areata, the researchers applied high-throughput TCRbeta sequencing to both the C3H/HeJ mouse model and human patients. On the human side, TCRbeta sequencing was run on scalp tissue and on sorted CD4+ and CD8+ peripheral blood T cells from healthy controls and from alopecia areata patients with either patchy or totalis/universalis disease. RNA was obtained with the PAXgene miRNA kit for fixed scalp, the miRNeasy kit for PBMCs, and the RNeasy kit for mouse skin. Patients stayed on tofacitinib for 6 to 18 months and then had 6 months of follow-up off drug so that delayed response and recurrence could be assessed. For the treated patients, the SALT score, which quantifies what percentage of scalp surface area is affected, served as the measure of disease severity. Patients on tofacitinib were biopsied at baseline and after 4 and 24 weeks of treatment, and several of the patients also had a later scalp biopsy. Overall results and qualifications from the work: The treated cohort was small, with a single nonresponder, so links between baseline CD8+ expansion and response need larger studies. Unlike mouse skin, where gammadelta T cells dominate, normal human skin contains resident alphabeta T cells that get sequenced too, which complicates analysis of the scalp TCR repertoire. Tofacitinib significantly decreased scalp clonality and the number of expanded CD8+ clones among the top 100 scalp clones. Many expanded lesional clones were found to persist in scalp and blood during tofacitinib treatment, and relapse after treatment cessation may be partly explained by this persistence. Compared with normal scalp, lesional scalp had higher clonality and more expanded CD8+ clones, particularly in alopecia totalis/universalis, a pattern that suggests antigenic drive. Shared TCR sequences between patients were less evident than in mice, which may be partly attributable to HLA diversity in the patient population.

The library relied on the immunoSEQ multiplex PCR assay. To provide template for TCR sequencing, every sample had RNA extracted and reverse transcribed into cDNA. SuperScript III was used to make first-strand cDNA, primed with a 2:1 mix of oligo-dT and random hexamers. A synthetic immune receptor repertoire was used to gauge amplification bias, and whatever bias remained was removed computationally. The study's own analysis went as follows. Raw reads were preprocessed for error removal, and CDR3 was defined according to IMGT conventions as running from the conserved cysteine to phenylalanine. Clonality was computed as 1 minus the Shannon entropy, with the entropy normalized by log2 of the number of productive unique TCRs. CD4 or CD8 identity of scalp clones was inferred by cross-referencing scalp TCRbeta sequences with sorted blood CD4 and CD8 repertoires. In TCRdb, the immuneACCESS table is reduced to in-frame sequences with V and J assigned. These tables do not hold every clone; where another copy was compared, an unresolved V gene accounts for under half, and the others remain unexplained. V and J calls and clone size are those listed in that table; D and trimming were worked out from the DNA. This sample comprises about 160,000 clones, approximately 60% of them detected only once. The ten largest account for approximately 15% of the sample.

CDR1 is given as SNHLY and CDR2 as FYNNEI, both from the germline V gene. Taken from cysteine to phenylalanine, the CDR3 has 12 residues. Only CDR3 DNA is held: 36 bases, read in frame from base 1. Trimming at the junction amounts to 3 bases on V and 7 bases on J, and the germline ends lie 9 bases apart. The sample's time point label, in plain terms: 20 to 30 weeks on oral tofacitinib. The treatment or condition tag for this specimen amounts to: oral pan-JAK inhibitor, 5-10 mg twice daily. Peripheral blood and lesional scalp punch biopsies were obtained from patients with alopecia areata. PBMCs were isolated by density centrifugation and stained for CD3, CD4 and CD8, after which CD4+ and CD8+ T cells were sorted on a FACSAria. This clone came up a few times. Its cognate antigen has yet to be identified. The sample holds no much larger clone one base away, and base qualities are not on file. This CDR3 is also generated by other DNA sequences in the sample.

The sample in question was CD4+ T cells sorted from blood, obtained at week 24, from a patient treated with tofacitinib. The chain was built from TRBV2 and TRBJ1-2, with the identity of the D gene unclear. This receptor was identified in a human donor with alopecia areata. This receptor has the CDR3 CASSEGSSGYTF. DNA sequence: TGTGCCAGCAGTGAGGGCAGCTCTGGCTACACCTTC. Beyond the CDR3, the reference TRBV2 and TRBJ1-2 genes provide the residues; the full variable domain reads: EPEVTQTPSHQVTQMGQEVILRCVPISNHLYFYWYRQILGQKVEFLVSFYNNEISEKSEIFDDQFSVERPDGSNFTLKIRSTKLEDSAMYFCASSEGSSGYTFGSGTRLTVV.